One sample yielded the 23 T cell receptor beta chains listed below, sequenced in a study of T cells in tumors after PD-1 blockade. The data were produced by immunoSEQ multiplex PCR, yet TCRdb's version contains in-frame clones alone and is incomplete. The data contain 10,000 to 11,000 clones, approximately 70% of them singletons. The material sequenced was tumor tissue, taken after anti-PD-1 treatment. These receptors were collected from a human donor with basal cell carcinoma.

The gene calls are TRBV6-4 and TRBJ1-1; weak D call: TRBD1 (5 bases). Trimming cost V 2 bases and J 4 bases, with 11 bases left between them. The germline V gene encodes CDR1 MRHNA and CDR2 SNTAGT. The CDR3 runs to 14 residues. DNA for the CDR3: TGTGCCAGCAGTGACACCTCAAGGGGCACTGAAGCTTTCTTT. Its translation is CASSDTSRGTEAFF.

In its sample, this clone was seen a few times. The rearrangement uses TRBV7-8 and TRBJ1-4, with D perhaps matching TRBD1 (6 bases). Trimming removed 5 bases at V and 7 bases at J, with 14 bases between. The germline V gene has CDR1 SGHVS and CDR2 FQNEAQ. This CDR3 is built from 14 residues. The CDR3 is CASSTGTTPEKLFF. In DNA, the CDR3 is TGTGCCAGCAGCACCGGGACAACCCCTGAAAAACTGTTTTTT. Drawing the rest from reference TRBV7-8 and TRBJ1-4, the complete variable domain is GAGVSQSPRYKVAKRGQDVALRCDPISGHVSLFWYQQALGQGPEFLTYFQNEAQLDKSGLPSDRFFAERPEGSVSTLKIQRTQQEDSAVYLCASSTGTTPEKLFFGSGTQLSVL.

This clone was seen only once. The chain is built from TRBV28 and TRBJ1-2; D is possibly TRBD1 (6 bases). The CDR3 runs 15 residues. V was trimmed by 2 bases and J by 0 bases, leaving 10 bases between them. Looked up from germline, CDR1 is MDHEN and CDR2 is SYDVKM. CDR3 coding DNA: TGTGCCAGCAGTTTACCGGACAGAACTAACTATGGCTACACCTTC. Amino acids: CASSLPDRTNYGYTF.

This clone was seen a handful of times. The chain carries TRBV6-6 and TRBJ1-5; D unresolved. Trimming took 8 bases from V and 2 from J, leaving 22 bases between them. This CDR3 has 17 residues. Germline V gene data show CDR1 as MNHNY and CDR2 as SVGAGI (reference sequence). CDR3 in amino acids: CASCLERAPRGNQPQHF. The DNA of the CDR3 is TGTGCCAGCTGTCTGGAGCGGGCCCCTAGAGGCAATCAGCCCCAGCATTTT.

V and J are TRBV30 and TRBJ2-1, with D perhaps TRBD2 (5 bases). CDR3 length: 13 residues. The V end was cut by 1 base, the J end by 9 bases, with 13 bases between. Per germline, CDR1 GTSNPN and CDR2 SVGIG (reference sequence). The CDR3: CAWSEDLRGEQFF. DNA for the CDR3: TGTGCCTGGAGTGAAGATTTACGGGGTGAGCAGTTCTTC.

Only one count was recorded for this clone. This sequence joins TRBV28 and TRBJ1-3; possibly TRBD1 for D (6 bases). Germline loops: CDR1 MDHEN, CDR2 SYDVKM. The CDR3 contains 12 residues. The V end lost 6 bases, the J end lost 9 bases, and 12 bases lay between the germline ends. The chain's CDR3 is CASRSRGGTIYF. In nucleotides, the CDR3 is TGTGCCAGCAGATCGCGAGGGGGCACCATATATTTT.

The chain couples TRBV9 to TRBJ2-1; 14 bases line up with TRBD2. J was trimmed by 13 bases and V by 3 bases; bases with no gene match: 12. From germline, CDR1 is SGDLS and CDR2 YYNGEE. The CDR3 spans 16 residues. CDR3 region: CASSASSGTSGGYQFF. For the CDR3, the DNA is TGTGCCAGCAGCGCTTCATCCGGGACTAGCGGGGGCTACCAGTTCTTC.

The J gene is TRBJ2-4, the V gene TRBV7-8, with D perhaps matching TRBD1 or TRBD2 (5 bases each). Germline CDR1 SGHVS, CDR2 FQNEAQ. V dropped 5 bases and J dropped 2 bases, with 16 bases sitting between them. The CDR3 is 16 amino acids. The CDR3 is CASSLRDPSPKNIQYF. CDR3 nucleotides: TGTGCCAGCAGCCTCCGGGACCCTAGCCCCAAAAACATTCAGTACTTC.

The V call is TRBV7-6, the J call TRBJ2-7; a weak D match, TRBD2 (5 bases). The germline V gene has CDR1 SGHVS and CDR2 FNYEAQ. CDR3 size: 14 residues. Trimming removed 5 bases from V and 7 bases from J, with 18 bases in between. The CDR3 DNA follows: TGTGCCAGCAGCGGATTGGACTCCTTAGGGGAGCAGTACTTC. Translating gives CASSGLDSLGEQYF.

This chain connects TRBV7-2 to TRBJ1-2; 9 bases map to TRBD1. CDR1 and CDR2 from the germline V gene are SGHTA and FQGNSA. The V and J ends lost 4 bases and 4 bases, in that order; junction bases with no gene match: 7. This CDR3 has 15 residues. The CDR3 DNA reads TGTGCCAGCAGCTCCCGACAGGGGGTATTCTATGGCTACACCTTC. Its translation is CASSSRQGVFYGYTF.

The chain is built from TRBV9 and TRBJ2-1, with D possibly matching TRBD2 (5 bases). From germline, CDR1 is SGDLS and CDR2 YYNGEE. This CDR3 is built from 12 residues. V lost 3 bases and J lost 7, with 8 bases in between. CDR3 loop: CASSGRRNEQFF. The DNA of the CDR3 is TGTGCCAGCAGCGGCCGGAGGAATGAGCAGTTCTTC.

This clone qualifies as medium-sized. This rearrangement joins TRBV9 to TRBJ1-4, with TRBD1 as a possible D gene (5 bases). The ends were cut back, 3 bases at V and 5 bases at J, with 11 bases in the middle. The length of the CDR3 is 14 residues. The germline gives CDR1 SGDLS, CDR2 YYNGEE. The CDR3 loop is CASSDGTGNEKLFF. In DNA, the CDR3 is TGTGCCAGCAGCGACGGGACGGGGAATGAAAAACTGTTTTTT.

This clone is labeled medium-sized. The chain carries TRBV7-3 and TRBJ2-3; TRBD1 matches at 9 bases. Unmatched junction bases numbered 2, after V lost 3 bases and J lost 1 base. This CDR3 has 15 amino acids. Germline CDR1 reads SGHTA; CDR2 reads FQGTGA. The CDR3 loop is CASSFTGGGTDTQYF. CDR3 nucleotide sequence: TGTGCCAGCAGCTTCACAGGGGGCGGCACAGATACGCAGTATTTT.

V usage is TRBV3-1 (or the pseudogene TRBV3-2) and J usage is TRBJ2-3; 7 nucleotides match TRBD1. There are 15 residues in the CDR3. Losses at the gene ends were 1 base for V and 2 bases for J; bases not matched to a gene: 3. Germline loops: CDR1 LGHDT, CDR2 YNNKEL (reference sequence). This CDR3 is CASSQGQGFTDTQYF. Written as DNA, the CDR3 is TGTGCCAGCAGCCAAGGACAGGGATTCACAGATACGCAGTATTTT.

CDR3 protein: CASSATGTGTDTQYF. CDR3 DNA: TGTGCCAGCAGCGCGACCGGGACGGGCACAGATACGCAGTATTTT. This chain joins TRBV7-9 and TRBJ2-3; the D call may be TRBD1 or TRBD2 (5 bases each). This CDR3 comprises 15 residues. Per the germline V gene, CDR1 is SEHNR and CDR2 is FQNEAQ (reference sequence). The V end was cut by 5 bases, the J end by 1 base, with 13 bases between.

The chain couples TRBV4-1 to TRBJ2-1, with 8 bases matching TRBD2. This CDR3 spans 17 amino acids. With V trimmed by 0 bases and J by 2 bases, 6 bases remained unmatched. CDR1 and CDR2 from the germline V gene are MGHRA and YSYEKL. CDR3 DNA: TGCGCCAGCAGCCAAGAAATCACGGGACTAGCCTACAATGAGCAGTTCTTC. This codes for CASSQEITGLAYNEQFF.

CDR3 residues: CASSLLLAGGQEQYF. CDR3 DNA: TGTGCCAGCAGCTTACTTCTAGCGGGGGGGCAAGAGCAGTACTTC. The rearrangement joins TRBV7-2 to TRBJ2-7; 12 bases align to TRBD2. This CDR3 region has 15 residues. Per germline, CDR1 SGHTA and CDR2 FQGNSA. The trim removed 2 bases at V and 7 bases at J, leaving 6 bases unmatched.

The chain combines TRBV7-2 with TRBJ2-1; 7 positions match TRBD2. After removal of 1 base from V and 8 bases from J, the junction contained 8 bases not matched to a gene. CDR3 length equals 15 residues. Per germline, CDR1 SGHTA and CDR2 FQGNSA. CDR3 loop: CASSLEAREIDEQFF. In DNA form, the CDR3 reads TGTGCCAGCAGCTTAGAGGCGCGGGAGATCGATGAGCAGTTCTTC. Full variable domain (missing parts from reference TRBV7-2 and TRBJ2-1): GAGVSQSPSNKVTEKGKDVELRCDPISGHTALYWYRQSLGQGLEFLIYFQGNSAPDKSGLPSDRFSAERTGGSVSTLTIQRTQQEDSAVYLCASSLEAREIDEQFFGPGTRLTVL.

The chain carries TRBV12-5 and TRBJ1-1; D is possibly TRBD1 (5 bases). Germline CDR1 and CDR2: LGHNT and FRNRAP. V was cut by 2 bases and J by 1 base, with 8 bases left in between. This CDR3 has 14 residues. The CDR3 region is CASGLLQGNTEAFF. DNA of the CDR3: TGTGCTAGTGGTTTGCTCCAGGGGAACACTGAAGCTTTCTTT. Full variable domain (missing parts from reference TRBV12-5 and TRBJ1-1): DARVTQTPRHKVTEMGQEVTMRCQPILGHNTVFWYRQTMMQGLELLAYFRNRAPLDDSGMPKDRFSAEMPDATLATLKIQPSEPRDSAVYFCASGLLQGNTEAFFGQGTRLTVV.

This clone was observed a single time. The gene calls are TRBV18 and TRBJ2-1; possibly TRBD1 or TRBD2 for D (5 bases each). Deletions cut 1 base from V and 8 bases from J, with 15 bases between. This CDR3 is built from 15 residues. CDR1 and CDR2 (germline): KGHSH, LQKENI. The CDR3 spells CASSPRDLAPYEQFF. The CDR3 DNA reads TGTGCCAGCTCACCACGGGACCTAGCTCCTTATGAGCAGTTCTTC.

The chain is built from TRBV28 and TRBJ1-3; D not certain. Germline V lookup: CDR1 MDHEN, CDR2 SYDVKM. V was pared by 3 bases and J by 0 bases, with 12 bases between. This CDR3 region has 16 residues. In DNA form, the CDR3 reads TGTGCCAGCAGTTTTCTAGGACCGAGCTCTGGAAACACCATATATTTT. Protein sequence: CASSFLGPSSGNTIYF.

The chain carries TRBV9 and TRBJ2-5, with 8 bases aligning to TRBD2. The CDR3 contains 13 residues. With 2 bases clipped from V and 5 bases from J, the junction kept 2 bases outside the gene matches. Looked up from germline, CDR1 is SGDLS and CDR2 is YYNGEE. The CDR3 protein is CASSVGGGETQYF. CDR3 nucleotide sequence: TGTGCCAGCAGCGTCGGCGGGGGGGAGACCCAGTACTTC.

This clone occurred a few times. The chain joins TRBV29-1 to TRBJ1-1; D is undetermined. The V gene lost 7 bases and the J gene lost 1 base, with 10 bases spanning the gap. CDR1 is SQVTM, CDR2 ANQGSEA, per germline. CDR3 length: 12 residues. CDR3 in DNA: TGCAGCGCAACATTCGCGAACACTGAAGCTTTCTTT. Translation gives CSATFANTEAFF. The variable domain in full, with the rest retrieved from reference TRBV29-1 and TRBJ1-1, is SAVISQKPSRDICQRGTSLTIQCQVDSQVTMMFWYRQQPGQSLTLIATANQGSEATYESGFVIDKFPISRPNLTFSTLTVSNMSPEDSSIYLCSATFANTEAFFGQGTRLTVV.